These 25 T cell receptor beta chains share one sample of origin, sequenced in a study of OX40 agonist ivuxolimab in advanced cancers. Some clones are missing from TCRdb's copy, which holds only in-frame ones; the method was immunoSEQ multiplex PCR. The table has 55,000 to 75,000 clones, 70% to 85% seen once. The sequencing here drew on CD4+ or CD8+ T cells sorted from blood, taken in a trial of the OX40 agonist ivuxolimab. The source of these receptors is an adult with an advanced solid tumor such as melanoma, head and neck, liver or kidney cancer.

V usage is TRBV18 and J usage is TRBJ1-1; TRBD1 might be the D (6 bases). This CDR3 comprises 15 residues. CDR1 and CDR2 from the germline V gene are KGHSH and LQKENI. V dropped 2 bases and J dropped 1 base, with 11 bases sitting between them. CDR3 loop: CASSPLGGGNTEAFF. The CDR3 DNA sequence: TGTGCCAGCTCACCATTAGGGGGTGGGAACACTGAAGCTTTCTTT.

The V gene is TRBV5-1, the J gene TRBJ2-3; D might be TRBD1 or TRBD2, each matching 5 bases. Germline assignment: CDR1 SGHRS and CDR2 YFSETQ. V dropped 1 base and J dropped 4 bases, with 7 bases sitting between them. The CDR3 sequence is 13 residues long. DNA for the CDR3: TGCGCCAGCAGCTTGACGGGACCAGATACGCAGTATTTT. It codes for CASSLTGPDTQYF.

The rearrangement joins TRBV12-5 to TRBJ1-1; D is unclear. V lost 6 bases to trimming and J lost 4 bases, with 12 bases between them. From germline, CDR1 is LGHNT and CDR2 FRNRAP. The CDR3 is 13 amino acids. The CDR3 DNA reads TGTGCTAGTGGATCAAGGGAGGGCACTGAAGCTTTCTTT. It is translated as CASGSREGTEAFF.

The V gene is TRBV6-5, the J gene TRBJ2-2; D uncertain. The germline V and J ends were trimmed by 7 bases and 5 bases, with 11 bases remaining between them. Germline V gene data show CDR1 as MNHEY and CDR2 as SVGAGI. This CDR3 region has 13 residues. CDR3 nucleotides: TGTGCCAGCACCTCAACTTCAACCGGGGAGCTGTTTTTT. Translated: CASTSTSTGELFF.

The V and J genes are TRBV18 and TRBJ2-7, with 9 bases aligning to TRBD2. Germline V gene data show CDR1 as KGHSH and CDR2 as LQKENI. CDR3 length equals 15 residues. J lost 6 bases, V lost 3 bases, and 9 bases had no gene match. This CDR3 is CASSPGAGGHSEQYV. Written as DNA, the CDR3 is TGTGCCAGCTCACCGGGCGCGGGGGGGCATTCCGAGCAGTACGTC.

The chain joins TRBV29-1 to TRBJ1-5, with 11 bases aligning to TRBD1. Germline CDR1 is SQVTM and CDR2 is ANQGSEA. The CDR3 is 16 amino acids. The J segment lost 6 bases and the V segment lost 4 bases, leaving 11 bases of the junction unmatched. The CDR3 here is CSVAGGTGGSGQPQHF. CDR3 DNA sequence: TGCAGCGTTGCGGGGGGGACAGGGGGTTCTGGTCAGCCCCAGCATTTT.

DNA for the CDR3: TGCGCCAGCAGCTTGAATGCGGGGGGCGCAGATACGCAGTATTTT. It encodes CASSLNAGGADTQYF. The chain uses TRBV5-1 and TRBJ2-3, with 8 bases aligning to TRBD2. V was pared by 1 base and J by 4 bases, with 5 bases of the junction left unmatched. Per germline, CDR1 SGHRS and CDR2 YFSETQ. The length of the CDR3 is 15 residues.

This CDR3 is CASSHQDRGGGYTF. The DNA for the CDR3 is TGCGCCAGCAGCCACCAGGACAGGGGCGGTGGCTACACCTTC. The chain combines TRBV4-1 with TRBJ1-2; 9 bases are a match to TRBD1. The CDR3 is 14 residues long. V gave up 3 bases and J gave up 7 bases; unmatched junction bases: 6. Germline loops: CDR1 MGHRA, CDR2 YSYEKL.

This clone was detected a few times. The rearrangement links TRBV5-8 to TRBJ1-2; 7 positions agree with TRBD1. The CDR3 length is 13 residues. Germline V gene sequence: CDR1 SGHTS, CDR2 YDEGEE. With V trimmed by 4 bases and J by 5 bases, 5 bases remained unmatched. Here the CDR3 reads CASSIDRVYGYTF. The CDR3 DNA reads TGTGCCAGCAGCATCGACAGGGTTTATGGCTACACCTTC.

This clone was counted between two and nine times. V and J are TRBV9 and TRBJ1-1; a possible D gene is TRBD1 (6 bases). Germline V CDR1 and CDR2: SGDLS, YYNGEE. There are 13 residues in the CDR3. V was cut by 3 bases and J by 8 bases, with 14 bases left in between. Written as DNA, the CDR3 is TGTGCCAGCAGCGAAATGGCCGGGGGCGAAGCTTTCTTT. Protein: CASSEMAGGEAFF.

The J gene is TRBJ2-3, the V gene TRBV7-2; D uncertain. Germline CDR1 and CDR2: SGHTA and FQGNSA. V lost 3 bases, J lost 6 bases, and 10 bases lay in between. This CDR3 has 13 amino acids. The CDR3 protein is CASSFYQVDTQYF. The CDR3 DNA follows: TGTGCCAGCAGCTTTTATCAGGTGGATACGCAGTATTTT.

This clone has only one observation. The sample has other DNA sequences that encode this CDR3 too. This chain uses TRBV5-1 with TRBJ1-1, with D possibly TRBD1 on 5 matching bases. V was clipped by 0 bases and J by 1 base, with 7 bases between them. CDR1 SGHRS and CDR2 YFSETQ come from the germline V gene. CDR3 length: 14 residues. The CDR3 sequence is CASSLGTGNTEAFF. The CDR3 DNA reads TGCGCCAGCAGCTTGGGTACAGGGAACACTGAAGCTTTCTTT.

This chain uses TRBV9 with TRBJ1-5; D is undetermined. V lost 2 bases and J lost 0, with 9 bases in between. Germline V gene lookup returns CDR1 SGDLS and CDR2 YYNGEE. CDR3 length: 15 residues. The CDR3 coding sequence is TGTGCCAGCAGCGTGGTAAGAAATAGCAATCAGCCCCAGCATTTT. Translation gives CASSVVRNSNQPQHF. The full variable domain, in which reference TRBV9 and TRBJ1-5 provide the parts outside the CDR3, is DSGVTQTPKHLITATGQRVTLRCSPRSGDLSVYWYQQSLDQGLQFLIQYYNGEERAKGNILERFSAQQFPDLHSELNLSSLELGDSALYFCASSVVRNSNQPQHFGDGTRLSIL.

In this sample, this clone turned up a few times. Other DNA sequences of this sample code for an identical CDR3. The chain has TRBV2 and TRBJ2-5; D might be TRBD1 (6 bases). V gave up 3 bases and J gave up 4 bases, with 9 bases separating them. CDR1 is SNHLY, CDR2 FYNNEI, per germline. CDR3 length: 13 amino acids. The CDR3 protein is CASSDRGRETQYF. The CDR3 region has the DNA TGTGCCAGCAGTGACAGGGGAAGAGAGACCCAGTACTTC.

The chain uses TRBV7-2 and TRBJ1-5; D is undetermined. The CDR3 has 16 residues. Trimming took 5 bases from V and 5 from J, leaving 19 bases between them. CDR1 SGHTA and CDR2 FQGNSA come from the germline V gene. The CDR3, as DNA: TGTGCCAGCAGCCCCAGCATGTCCAGACGGGATCAGCCCCAGCATTTT. Translated: CASSPSMSRRDQPQHF.

This rearrangement joins TRBV18 to TRBJ2-7, with 7 bases fitting TRBD1. The germline V gene encodes CDR1 KGHSH and CDR2 LQKENI. CDR3 length equals 14 residues. V lost 0 bases to trimming and J lost 3 bases; unmatched junction nucleotides: 2. CDR3 loop: CASSPPAGGYEQYF. The CDR3 nucleotides are TGTGCCAGCTCACCACCTGCAGGGGGCTACGAGCAGTACTTC.

This clone has a handful of counts. This chain links TRBV27 with TRBJ2-3, with D perhaps matching TRBD1 (7 bases). The CDR3 extends over 15 amino acids. Trimming removed 8 bases at V and 4 bases at J, with 19 bases between. The germline CDR1 and CDR2 sequences are MNHEY and SMNVEV (reference sequence). The CDR3 region has the DNA TGTGCCAGCGGGGAACGGAGGGGGCCACCAGATACGCAGTATTTT. Translating gives CASGERRGPPDTQYF.

The chain carries TRBV5-1 and TRBJ1-3; D is uncertain. With 0 bases removed from V and 2 bases from J, the gap between germline ends came to 12 bases. This CDR3 spans 16 amino acids. CDR1 is SGHRS, CDR2 YFSETQ, per germline. The CDR3 spells CASSLDPGDAGNTIYF. In DNA, the CDR3 is TGCGCCAGCAGCTTGGATCCCGGGGATGCTGGAAACACCATATATTTT.

The chain employs TRBV19 and TRBJ1-1; unclear D gene. V was trimmed by 0 bases and J by 4 bases, leaving 24 bases between them. Germline CDR1 reads LNHDA; CDR2 reads SQIVND (reference sequence). CDR3 size: 19 residues. Here the CDR3 DNA reads TGTGCCAGTAGTATAGATCTATTTAGGGTAATTGTACTCGGCACTGAAGCTTTCTTT. Residues: CASSIDLFRVIVLGTEAFF.

The CDR3 sequence: CASSPDGSGANVLTF. The CDR3 region has the DNA TGTGCCAGCTCACCAGATGGCTCTGGGGCCAACGTCCTGACTTTC. The genes are TRBV18 and TRBJ2-6; D unclear. V shed 2 bases and J shed 0 bases, with 5 bases lying between them. CDR1 is KGHSH, CDR2 LQKENI, per germline. The CDR3 sequence is 15 residues long.

The CDR3 here is CASRGKDDSNQPQHF. CDR3 sequence (DNA): TGTGCCAGCAGGGGGAAAGACGATAGCAATCAGCCCCAGCATTTT. V and J are TRBV21-1 and TRBJ1-5. TRBV21-1 is a pseudogene locus. This CDR3 region has 15 residues.

This clone was recorded a few times. CDR3 region: CASRIQGGSNYGYTF. CDR3 sequence (DNA): TGTGCCAGCAGGATTCAGGGGGGGTCCAACTATGGCTACACCTTC. The rearrangement joins TRBV5-5 to TRBJ1-2, with 7 positions matching TRBD1. J gave up 2 bases and V 5 bases, and 9 bases lay outside the gene matches. CDR3 length: 15 residues. The V gene's germline CDR1 is SGHKS and CDR2 YYEKEE (reference sequence).

The chain carries TRBV19 and TRBJ2-3, with a tentative D call TRBD2 (6 bases). Germline V gene data show CDR1 as LNHDA and CDR2 as SQIVND (reference sequence). The CDR3 runs 15 residues. V lost 8 bases and J lost 0, with 15 bases in between. CDR3 residues: CASSTRDGSTDTQYF. CDR3 nucleotides: TGTGCCAGTTCTACGCGGGACGGGAGCACAGATACGCAGTATTTT.

This chain joins TRBV2 and TRBJ2-2, with TRBD2 identical over 13 bases. CDR1 is SNHLY and CDR2 is FYNNEI in the germline V gene. The CDR3 consists of 16 residues. V trimming: 2 bases; J trimming: 6 bases; junction bases outside the gene matches: 3. The CDR3 region has the DNA TGTGCCAGCAGTGAACTGGGACTAGCGGGGTCCGGGGAGCTGTTTTTT. Amino acid sequence: CASSELGLAGSGELFF.

The chain joins TRBV6-1 to TRBJ2-3; possible D gene TRBD2, 6 bases. V was trimmed by 4 bases and J by 0 bases, leaving 8 bases between them. Germline-derived CDR1 and CDR2 are MNHNS and SASEGT. The CDR3 has 14 residues. The CDR3 region has the DNA TGTGCCAGCAGTGTGGGACTGAGCACAGATACGCAGTATTTT. This codes for CASSVGLSTDTQYF.